The 29 T cell receptor beta chains given below trace back to one sample, sequenced in a study of blood T cell repertoires in COVID-19. Method: immunoSEQ multiplex PCR; TCRdb's copy keeps in-frame clones and lacks some. Of about 270,000 clones detected, roughly 86% appear once; the ten largest clones hold approximately 1%. Sequencing was carried out using PBMCs or T cells enriched from blood (not recorded which). The receptors derive from a woman in her twenties or thirties who had recovered from COVID-19.

The CDR3 here is CASRGREGRTEAFF. CDR3 nucleotides: TGTGCCAGTAGGGGGAGGGAAGGACGGACTGAAGCTTTCTTT. This chain uses TRBV19 with TRBJ1-1; no definite D call. V lost 6 bases and J 5 bases, leaving 16 bases between the germline ends. The germline V gene encodes CDR1 LNHDA and CDR2 SQIVND (reference sequence). This CDR3 is built from 14 residues.

About this clone itself: The same CDR3 is also encoded by other DNA sequences in this sample. The rearrangement joins TRBV9 to TRBJ1-1; weak D call: TRBD1 (6 bases). V lost 3 bases and J lost 5, with 8 bases in between. The CDR3 extends over 12 amino acids. Germline values: CDR1 SGDLS, CDR2 YYNGEE. The CDR3 spells CASSGRGTEAFF. In DNA, the CDR3 is TGTGCCAGCAGCGGCAGGGGAACTGAAGCTTTCTTT.

The chain's CDR3 is CASSPSRGSFYEQYF. The CDR3 DNA is TGTGCCAGCAGCCCATCCCGGGGGTCCTTTTACGAGCAGTACTTC. This sequence joins TRBV3-1 (or the pseudogene TRBV3-2) and TRBJ2-7, with TRBD2 as a possible D gene (6 bases). Deletions cut 4 bases from V and 4 bases from J, with 17 bases between. The CDR3 is 15 residues long. CDR1 LGHDT and CDR2 YNNKEL come from the germline V gene (reference sequence).

This clone was seen once. This sequence joins TRBV28 and TRBJ1-5; 8 bases agree with TRBD1. The CDR3 extends over 15 amino acids. The germline V gene encodes CDR1 MDHEN and CDR2 SYDVKM. V trimming: 3 bases; J trimming: 4 bases; junction bases outside the gene matches: 5. The CDR3 coding sequence is TGTGCCAGCAGTTTTGAACAGGGGGTTAATCAGCCCCAGCATTTT. Its protein is CASSFEQGVNQPQHF.

This clone was seen just once. The chain joins TRBV7-8 to TRBJ2-7; 14 positions match TRBD2. The V gene's germline CDR1 is SGHVS and CDR2 FQNEAQ. The CDR3 contains 16 residues. Losses at the gene ends were 5 bases for V and 2 bases for J; bases not matched to a gene: 5. This CDR3 reads CASSPGTSGGTYEQYF. Written as DNA, the CDR3 is TGTGCCAGCAGCCCCGGGACTAGCGGGGGCACCTACGAGCAGTACTTC.

The chain recombines TRBV15 with TRBJ1-3, with 7 positions matching TRBD1. Germline trimming cut 1 base from V and 0 bases from J; bases unmatched to any gene: 21. Per the germline V gene, CDR1 is LNHNV and CDR2 is YYDKDF (reference sequence). There are 22 residues in the CDR3. CDR3 coding DNA: TGTGCCACCAGCAGAGGATTGGGCCCTTCGGACAGGTTCCTCCTCTCTGGAAACACCATATATTTT. Amino acid sequence: CATSRGLGPSDRFLLSGNTIYF.

The chain is built from TRBV18 and TRBJ2-7, with 15 bases that match TRBD2. The CDR3 extends over 18 amino acids. V lost 3 bases to trimming and J lost 2 bases; unmatched junction nucleotides: 8. CDR1 is KGHSH, CDR2 LQKENI, per germline. CDR3 in DNA: TGTGCCAGCTCACCTCCGGGACTAGCGGGAGGAGGGACCTACGAGCAGTACTTC. This gives the protein CASSPPGLAGGGTYEQYF.

The chain links TRBV19 to TRBJ1-4, with a weak D call TRBD1 (5 bases). CDR1 and CDR2 (germline): LNHDA, SQIVND (reference sequence). This CDR3 is 12 amino acids long. Trimming took off 3 bases at V and 10 bases at J, with 9 bases between the two ends. CDR3 region: CASSIAGGKLFF. Here the CDR3 DNA reads TGTGCCAGTAGTATCGCGGGGGGAAAACTGTTTTTT.

The chain has TRBV2 and TRBJ1-1, with D tentatively TRBD1 (5 bases). Trimming shortened V by 8 bases and J by 5 bases, and 15 bases separated the two germline ends. This CDR3 contains 13 residues. CDR1 is SNHLY and CDR2 is FYNNEI in the germline V gene. This CDR3 reads CASGRPGRTEAFF. CDR3 bases: TGTGCCAGCGGAAGACCAGGGCGGACTGAAGCTTTCTTT.

The chain uses TRBV9 and TRBJ2-3, with D perhaps TRBD2 (6 bases). The length of the CDR3 is 16 residues. CDR1 is SGDLS, CDR2 YYNGEE, per germline. V was shortened by 0 bases and J by 2 bases, with 13 bases between the two germline ends. The CDR3 sequence: CASSVGRGGATDTQYF. CDR3 DNA: TGTGCCAGCAGCGTAGGGAGGGGCGGGGCCACAGATACGCAGTATTTT.

The chain is built from TRBV19 and TRBJ1-1; a possible D gene is TRBD1 (6 bases). From germline, CDR1 is LNHDA and CDR2 SQIVND (reference sequence). Trimming shortened V by 3 bases and J by 0 bases, and 17 bases separated the two germline ends. CDR3 length: 17 residues. The CDR3, as DNA: TGTGCCAGTAGTATTGGCACAGGGCCGCCTTTGAACACTGAAGCTTTCTTT. Its protein is CASSIGTGPPLNTEAFF.

This clone was counted a few times. The chain couples TRBV5-1 to TRBJ2-7; D might be TRBD2 (5 bases). The ends were cut back, 3 bases at V and 0 bases at J, with 16 bases in the middle. This CDR3 contains 16 residues. In germline, CDR1 is SGHRS, CDR2 YFSETQ. CDR3 bases: TGCGCCAGCAGCTCATCAGCGGAAACTAGCTCCTACGAGCAGTACTTC. This gives the protein CASSSSAETSSYEQYF.

The CDR3 DNA reads TGTGCCAGTAGTATAATGATACAATCAGAGACCCAGTACTTC. As protein: CASSIMIQSETQYF. The chain combines TRBV19 with TRBJ2-5; no clear D gene. The V and J ends lost 2 bases and 4 bases respectively, with 11 bases between them. This CDR3 has 14 residues. Germline V gene lookup returns CDR1 LNHDA and CDR2 SQIVND (reference sequence).

The V and J genes are TRBV19 and TRBJ1-6; 10 bases are a match to TRBD1. The germline gives CDR1 LNHDA, CDR2 SQIVND (reference sequence). V was clipped by 7 bases and J by 10 bases; unmatched bases: 4. The CDR3 totals 13 residues. The CDR3 reads CASNRDRGSPLHF. In nucleotides, the CDR3 is TGTGCCAGTAACCGGGACAGGGGATCACCCCTCCACTTT.

The chain recombines TRBV18 with TRBJ1-1; 8 nucleotides line up with TRBD1. Trimming cost V 4 bases and J 0 bases; bases outside gene matches: 4. The CDR3 has 15 amino acids. Looked up from germline, CDR1 is KGHSH and CDR2 is LQKENI. The CDR3 region is CASSHPTGVNTEAFF. Written as DNA, the CDR3 is TGTGCCAGCTCACACCCGACAGGGGTGAACACTGAAGCTTTCTTT.

The V call is TRBV3-1 (or the pseudogene TRBV3-2), the J call TRBJ1-2; 8 nucleotides match TRBD1. Germline V gene lookup returns CDR1 LGHDT and CDR2 YNNKEL (reference sequence). V gave up 8 bases and J gave up 8 bases; unmatched junction bases: 7. The CDR3 runs to 12 residues. CDR3 sequence: CASAPGGGGYTF. DNA of the CDR3: TGTGCCAGCGCCCCAGGGGGCGGAGGCTACACCTTC.

Worth noting for this clone: The junction departs from germline at one end; a sequencing error may be responsible. The chain carries TRBV30 and TRBJ1-1; 8 bases fit TRBD1. Germline assignment: CDR1 GTSNPN and CDR2 SVGIG (reference sequence). This CDR3 is 12 amino acids long. The CDR3 here is CAWSSLRQGYVF. In DNA form, the CDR3 reads TGTGCCTGGAGTTCCCTTCGACAGGGGTACGTCTTT.

Points on this clone: This sample also contains other DNA sequences that code for the same CDR3. The rearrangement links TRBV6-5 to TRBJ1-2; 7 nucleotides line up with TRBD1. CDR3 length equals 13 residues. V lost 6 bases to trimming and J lost 5 bases; unmatched junction nucleotides: 6. Germline V gene data show CDR1 as MNHEY and CDR2 as SVGAGI. In DNA form, the CDR3 reads TGTGCCAGCAGCCCGGGACAGCTTTATGGCTACACCTTC. Encoded protein: CASSPGQLYGYTF.

V usage is TRBV20-1 and J usage is TRBJ2-3; maybe TRBD2 (5 bases). Trimming removed 3 bases from V and 7 bases from J, with 20 bases in between. Germline CDR1 reads DFQATT; CDR2 reads SNEGSKA (reference sequence). The CDR3 totals 15 residues. CDR3 residues: CSASGSGNFPYTQYF. For the CDR3, the DNA is TGCAGTGCTAGTGGAAGCGGTAATTTTCCATATACGCAGTATTTT.

CDR3 residues: CASSLDRAYGYTF. The CDR3 DNA follows: TGTGCCAGCAGTTTGGACAGGGCCTATGGCTACACCTTC. This chain joins TRBV27 and TRBJ1-2; 8 nucleotides agree with TRBD1. With 3 bases clipped from V and 4 bases from J, the junction kept 1 base outside the gene matches. This CDR3 contains 13 residues. Looked up from germline, CDR1 is MNHEY and CDR2 is SMNVEV (reference sequence).

The chain recombines TRBV7-8 with TRBJ1-2; unclear D gene. Germline loops: CDR1 SGHVS, CDR2 FQNEAQ. This CDR3 comprises 16 residues. Trimming cost V 5 bases and J 6 bases, with 22 bases left between them. CDR3 sequence (DNA): TGTGCCAGCAGCCCTCAAATAGACGGGAGAATGGATGGCTACACCTTC. Residues: CASSPQIDGRMDGYTF.

The V call is TRBV5-1, the J call TRBJ1-2; 8 bases agree with TRBD1. The germline V gene encodes CDR1 SGHRS and CDR2 YFSETQ. This CDR3 has 14 residues. The V gene end was trimmed by 0 bases and the J gene end by 7 bases; junction bases not matched to a gene: 5. The CDR3 reads CASSLDAGGLGYTF. CDR3 in DNA: TGCGCCAGCAGCTTGGACGCAGGGGGCCTTGGCTACACCTTC.

This chain connects TRBV11-2 to TRBJ2-3, with 8 bases matching TRBD2. Trimming took 5 bases from V and 1 from J; bases not matched to a gene: 5. CDR3 length equals 15 residues. Germline-derived CDR1 and CDR2 are SGHAT and FQNNGV. The CDR3 nucleotides are TGTGCCAGCAGCCCCAGCGGGGGCCGCACAGATACGCAGTATTTT. This translates into CASSPSGGRTDTQYF.

This chain joins TRBV6-2 or TRBV6-3 and TRBJ1-4; D not resolved. Per the germline V gene, CDR1 is MNHEY and CDR2 is SVGEGT. V gave up 2 bases and J gave up 8 bases, with 18 bases separating them. The length of the CDR3 is 16 residues. The CDR3 loop is CASSYTPGAAGEKLFF. CDR3 DNA: TGTGCCAGCAGTTACACTCCGGGAGCGGCGGGGGAAAAACTGTTTTTT.

The chain combines TRBV11-2 with TRBJ2-3; 7 nucleotides align to TRBD2. The CDR3 spans 13 residues. Germline CDR1 is SGHAT and CDR2 is FQNNGV. V shed 5 bases and J 9 bases; nucleotides not matched to a gene: 8. CDR3 amino acids: CASSVAGVSTQYF. CDR3 coding DNA: TGTGCCAGCAGCGTCGCGGGGGTTTCCACGCAGTATTTT.

This clone turned up a few times. The rearrangement links TRBV5-1 to TRBJ2-1; 11 bases map to TRBD2. The germline V gene has CDR1 SGHRS and CDR2 YFSETQ. V lost 4 bases, J lost 9 bases, and 12 bases stayed unmatched. The CDR3 loop spans 16 amino acids. The CDR3 reads CASSPGLAAGPSEQFF. DNA for the CDR3: TGCGCCAGCAGCCCGGGACTAGCGGCCGGTCCGAGTGAGCAGTTCTTC.

This clone was detected only a few times. The chain is built from TRBV19 and TRBJ2-5, with D maybe TRBD2 (6 bases). Per the germline V gene, CDR1 is LNHDA and CDR2 is SQIVND (reference sequence). CDR3 size: 13 residues. The V and J ends lost 6 bases and 0 bases respectively, with 8 bases between them. Written as DNA, the CDR3 is TGTGCCAGTAGGGGCGGGAACCAAGAGACCCAGTACTTC. It yields the protein CASRGGNQETQYF.

The V call is TRBV30, the J call TRBJ1-3; D possibly corresponds to TRBD1 (6 bases). The length of the CDR3 is 17 residues. Germline V gene data show CDR1 as GTSNPN and CDR2 as SVGIG (reference sequence). The germline V and J ends were trimmed by 0 bases and 4 bases, with 19 bases remaining between them. The CDR3 coding sequence is TGTGCCTGGAGTGTACTGGCTACCGGACAGTGGGGAAACACCATATATTTT. It specifies CAWSVLATGQWGNTIYF.

This chain connects TRBV11-2 to TRBJ1-2, with 12 nucleotides matching TRBD1. The junction had 10 bases not matched to a gene; V was cut back by 4 bases and J by 4 bases. This CDR3 is 17 amino acids long. Germline lookup yields CDR1 SGHAT and CDR2 FQNNGV. CDR3 nucleotide sequence: TGTGCCAGCAGCTGGGCCGGGACAGGGGGCGCGGTCTATGGCTACACCTTC. Amino acid sequence: CASSWAGTGGAVYGYTF.